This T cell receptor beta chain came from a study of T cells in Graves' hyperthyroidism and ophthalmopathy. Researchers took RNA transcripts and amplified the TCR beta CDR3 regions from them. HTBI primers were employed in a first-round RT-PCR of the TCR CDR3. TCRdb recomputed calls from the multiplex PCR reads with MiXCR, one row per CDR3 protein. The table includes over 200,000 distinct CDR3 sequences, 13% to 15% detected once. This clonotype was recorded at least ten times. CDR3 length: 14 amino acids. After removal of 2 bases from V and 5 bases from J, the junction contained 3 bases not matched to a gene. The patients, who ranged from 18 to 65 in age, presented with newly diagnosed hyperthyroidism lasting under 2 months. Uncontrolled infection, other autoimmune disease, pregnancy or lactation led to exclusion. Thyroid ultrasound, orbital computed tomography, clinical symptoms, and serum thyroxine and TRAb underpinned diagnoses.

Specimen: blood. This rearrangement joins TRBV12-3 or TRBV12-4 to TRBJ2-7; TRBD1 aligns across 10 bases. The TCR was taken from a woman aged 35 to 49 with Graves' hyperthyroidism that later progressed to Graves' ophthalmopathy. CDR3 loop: CASSLSGTGDEQYF. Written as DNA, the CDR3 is TGTGCCAGCAGTTTATCCGGGACAGGGGACGAGCAGTACTTC.